The 4 T cell receptor beta chains below come from one sample, sequenced in a study of T cell responses to AZD1222 COVID-19 vaccine. This table comes from immunoSEQ multiplex PCR, and its TCRdb copy is limited to in-frame clones, with some not included. The table includes fewer than 200,000 clones, roughly 90% detected once. The sequenced sample was peripheral blood, obtained 28 days after the second AZD1222 dose. Receptors originate from an adult who received the AZD1222 COVID-19 vaccine.

The gene calls are TRBV6-5 and TRBJ1-3; weak D call: TRBD1 (6 bases). V was clipped by 2 bases and J by 0 bases, with 11 bases between them. Germline V gene lookup returns CDR1 MNHEY and CDR2 SVGAGI. This CDR3 has 16 amino acids. CDR3 nucleotides: TGTGCCAGCAGTTACGAGGGGGTACACTCTGGAAACACCATATATTTT. This codes for CASSYEGVHSGNTIYF.

This clone occurred once. This chain links TRBV5-4 with TRBJ2-3, with 13 bases fitting TRBD2. CDR3 length equals 16 residues. The V gene's germline CDR1 is SGHNT and CDR2 YYREEE (reference sequence). J gave up 9 bases and V 5 bases, and 12 bases lay outside the gene matches. CDR3 loop: CASRTRGLAGRGTQYF. The CDR3 nucleotides read TGTGCCAGCAGAACACGGGGACTAGCGGGACGCGGAACGCAGTATTTT. The entire variable domain, with the rest obtained from reference TRBV5-4 and TRBJ2-3, is as follows: ETGVTQSPTHLIKTRGQQVTLRCSSQSGHNTVSWYQQALGQGPQFIFQYYREEENGRGNFPPRFSGLQFPNYSSELNVNALELDDSALYLCASRTRGLAGRGTQYFGPGTRLTVL.

The chain couples TRBV7-9 to TRBJ1-1, with D possibly TRBD1 on 5 matching bases. Germline V gives CDR1 SEHNR, CDR2 FQNEAQ (reference sequence). There are 15 residues in the CDR3. Between the trimmed V and J ends, which lost 5 bases and 0 bases, there was a span of 13 bases. CDR3 DNA: TGTGCCAGCAGCGAGGGACGGACCTTGAACACTGAAGCTTTCTTT. Translation: CASSEGRTLNTEAFF.

The chain uses TRBV5-1 and TRBJ1-2; 8 bases agree with TRBD1. The CDR3 has 13 residues. Germline V CDR1 and CDR2: SGHRS, YFSETQ. The V and J ends lost 4 bases and 6 bases, in that order; junction bases with no gene match: 5. The CDR3 bases are TGCGCCAGCAGCATAGGGACAGGCCATGGCTACACCTTC. This codes for CASSIGTGHGYTF. Together with reference TRBV5-1 and TRBJ1-2, the CDR3 gives the full variable domain: KAGVTQTPRYLIKTRGQQVTLSCSPISGHRSVSWYQQTPGQGLQFLFEYFSETQRNKGNFPGRFSGRQFSNSRSEMNVSTLELGDSALYLCASSIGTGHGYTFGSGTRLTVV.